The sequence of this T cell receptor beta chain was determined in a study of T cells in Graves' hyperthyroidism and ophthalmopathy. Study-wide results and limits: Blood also contained most expanded thyroid clonotypes above 0.001.

The ends were cut back, 0 bases at V and 1 base at J, with 10 bases in the middle. Germline-derived CDR1 and CDR2 are MGHRA and YSYEKL. This CDR3 spans 15 amino acids. Comments on this clonotype: Its antigen is unidentified.

TCR beta CDR3 region amplification was performed from RNA transcripts. When the TCR CDR3 underwent first-round RT-PCR, the HTBI primer set was used. TCRdb reprocessed the multiplex PCR reads via MiXCR and lists one record per CDR3 protein. The sample consists of 250,000 to 300,000 distinct CDR3 sequences, 15% to 20% of them appearing once. Sequencing input: blood. V gene TRBV4-1 combines with J gene TRBJ2-7, with a weak D call TRBD1 (5 bases). This TCR was sampled from a man between 50 and 59 years old with Graves' ophthalmopathy. The CDR3, as DNA: TGCGCCAGCAGCCAAGATCTGACAGAATCCTACGAGCAGTACTTC. This gives the protein CASSQDLTESYEQYF.